This TCR beta chain is from a study of human CD8 memory T cell subsets. Scientists made TCR beta libraries using UMI-labeled 5' RACE. TCRdb reprocessed the 5' RACE reads, with one entry per CDR3 protein and no DNA. This repertoire includes about 10,000 distinct CDR3 sequences. It was a CCR7+ PD-1- TIGIT- phenotype that stem-like memory CD8+ T cells (TSTEM) showed. CDR1 is SGHRS, CDR2 YFSETQ, per germline. CDR3 length equals 16 residues. This receptor was obtained from a human donor in good health. Sequencing was performed on CD8+ stem-like memory T cells (TSCM and TCM) sorted from PBMCs. This sample's subset: stem-like memory CD8 T cells (TSTEM), CCR7+ PD-1- TIGIT-. J is TRBJ1-1 and V is TRBV5-1; TCRdb returns TRBD1, unconfirmable since there is no DNA. CDR3 sequence: CASSLVAGGLNTEAFF.